This T cell receptor (beta chain) was retrieved from a study of identical twins. The ends were cut back, 11 bases at V and 5 bases at J, with 16 bases in the middle. The germline CDR1 and CDR2 sequences are MNHEY and SVGAGI. The CDR3 length is 12 residues. Study results and limitations: Abundant beta clonotypes from cord blood bore fewer insertions; memory repertoires lacked this pattern. Out-of-frame alpha sequences shared between twins exhibited an excess of low generation probability. Beta out-of-frame sequences showed weaker excess sharing between twins.

cDNA carried unique molecular identifiers, and a universal primer site was added by template switching. TCRdb reprocessed the 5' RACE reads with MiXCR, giving one entry per CDR3 protein. The data contain about 700,000 distinct CDR3 sequences, 8% to 9% of them singletons. Of note for this clonotype: What it binds is not known.

These records were also assigned to another study, of yellow fever vaccine responses in identical twins.

The chain employs TRBV6-5 and TRBJ2-7; tentative D call: TRBD2 (6 bases). The clonotype was recovered from a woman aged 18-29 years in good health. Material for sequencing was PBMCs. This chain's CDR3 is CASGRGSHEQYF. The CDR3 bases are TGTGCCTCAGGCCGGGGGTCCCACGAGCAGTACTTC.